Described below is a single TCR beta chain sequence and its context. Its antigen is still unknown. No much larger clone exists at a distance of one base, and base qualities are not known. TCRbeta CDR3 regions were amplified from genomic DNA using the immunoSEQ Assay, a bias-controlled multiplex PCR. The study's processing was this. Nucleated cell counts per sample were estimated from amplification of reference gene primers within the assay. Sequence reads were collapsed and filtered to measure the absolute abundance of every unique TCRbeta CDR3 rearrangement. For each sample, productive Simpson clonality was calculated as the square root of Simpson's diversity index across productive rearrangements. Here the immuneACCESS table is served through TCRdb, limited to in-frame sequences with V and J called. Missing clones are a known gap in these copies; in checked studies unresolved V genes cover under half, and the rest lacks a known reason. V, J and clone size reflect that table, while D and trimming were determined from the DNA. Across this sample there are around 340,000 clones, with 80% to 90% seen only once. The ten largest clones add up to 2.5% to 3.5% of the sample.

The CDR3 goes from the cysteine to the phenylalanine over 14 residues. Of all the DNA, just the CDR3 is kept, 42 bases in frame from base 1. The germline ends are 10 bases apart after V is trimmed by 0 bases and J by 5 bases. The germline V gene supplies CDR1 LGHNA and CDR2 YNFKEQ. The collaborating institutions used their own protocols to collect whole blood in K2EDTA tubes. For TCRbeta analysis, collaborators shipped samples in one of three forms: frozen whole blood, isolated PBMCs, or DNA extracted from either of those sample types. This sample was taken from a study of blood T cell repertoires in COVID-19 (dated by TCRdb to 2020 to 2022). Regarding the research as a whole: Samples covering the acute and convalescent phases of COVID-19 were provided by collaborators in the United States, Italy and Spain. Nearly every sample came with metadata listing a de-identified subject ID, COVID-19 status, age in years and sex. Where available, HLA class I and class II types were obtained from metadata supplied by the sample provider rather than from assay-based typing. The material from the prospective study consisted of cDNA or gDNA derived from T cells, B-cell-depleted T cells, or PBMCs. Subjects who had been exposed to COVID-19, were actively infected with it, or had recovered from it provided the deeply sampled blood TCRbeta repertoires that made up the dataset. The repertoires were made available in a free public database intended to serve as a resource for research on the immune response to SARS-CoV-2. The samples were drawn from two sources: the first 160 participants of the ongoing ImmuneRACE study, and 1,000 to 1,500 subjects contributed by 6 global collaborators. Overall study outcomes, separate from this receptor: Clinical and demographic metadata were provided uncurated, with the amount varying by source and participant.

The origin of this receptor is a man aged 25-45 years with active or convalescent COVID-19. What was sequenced was peripheral blood. The V and J genes are TRBV4-2 and TRBJ1-1; the best D guess is TRBD1, with 5 bases matching. The DNA is TGTGCCAGCAGCCAAGAATGGGGGGGAACTGAAGCTTTCTTT. This encodes CASSQEWGGTEAFF.